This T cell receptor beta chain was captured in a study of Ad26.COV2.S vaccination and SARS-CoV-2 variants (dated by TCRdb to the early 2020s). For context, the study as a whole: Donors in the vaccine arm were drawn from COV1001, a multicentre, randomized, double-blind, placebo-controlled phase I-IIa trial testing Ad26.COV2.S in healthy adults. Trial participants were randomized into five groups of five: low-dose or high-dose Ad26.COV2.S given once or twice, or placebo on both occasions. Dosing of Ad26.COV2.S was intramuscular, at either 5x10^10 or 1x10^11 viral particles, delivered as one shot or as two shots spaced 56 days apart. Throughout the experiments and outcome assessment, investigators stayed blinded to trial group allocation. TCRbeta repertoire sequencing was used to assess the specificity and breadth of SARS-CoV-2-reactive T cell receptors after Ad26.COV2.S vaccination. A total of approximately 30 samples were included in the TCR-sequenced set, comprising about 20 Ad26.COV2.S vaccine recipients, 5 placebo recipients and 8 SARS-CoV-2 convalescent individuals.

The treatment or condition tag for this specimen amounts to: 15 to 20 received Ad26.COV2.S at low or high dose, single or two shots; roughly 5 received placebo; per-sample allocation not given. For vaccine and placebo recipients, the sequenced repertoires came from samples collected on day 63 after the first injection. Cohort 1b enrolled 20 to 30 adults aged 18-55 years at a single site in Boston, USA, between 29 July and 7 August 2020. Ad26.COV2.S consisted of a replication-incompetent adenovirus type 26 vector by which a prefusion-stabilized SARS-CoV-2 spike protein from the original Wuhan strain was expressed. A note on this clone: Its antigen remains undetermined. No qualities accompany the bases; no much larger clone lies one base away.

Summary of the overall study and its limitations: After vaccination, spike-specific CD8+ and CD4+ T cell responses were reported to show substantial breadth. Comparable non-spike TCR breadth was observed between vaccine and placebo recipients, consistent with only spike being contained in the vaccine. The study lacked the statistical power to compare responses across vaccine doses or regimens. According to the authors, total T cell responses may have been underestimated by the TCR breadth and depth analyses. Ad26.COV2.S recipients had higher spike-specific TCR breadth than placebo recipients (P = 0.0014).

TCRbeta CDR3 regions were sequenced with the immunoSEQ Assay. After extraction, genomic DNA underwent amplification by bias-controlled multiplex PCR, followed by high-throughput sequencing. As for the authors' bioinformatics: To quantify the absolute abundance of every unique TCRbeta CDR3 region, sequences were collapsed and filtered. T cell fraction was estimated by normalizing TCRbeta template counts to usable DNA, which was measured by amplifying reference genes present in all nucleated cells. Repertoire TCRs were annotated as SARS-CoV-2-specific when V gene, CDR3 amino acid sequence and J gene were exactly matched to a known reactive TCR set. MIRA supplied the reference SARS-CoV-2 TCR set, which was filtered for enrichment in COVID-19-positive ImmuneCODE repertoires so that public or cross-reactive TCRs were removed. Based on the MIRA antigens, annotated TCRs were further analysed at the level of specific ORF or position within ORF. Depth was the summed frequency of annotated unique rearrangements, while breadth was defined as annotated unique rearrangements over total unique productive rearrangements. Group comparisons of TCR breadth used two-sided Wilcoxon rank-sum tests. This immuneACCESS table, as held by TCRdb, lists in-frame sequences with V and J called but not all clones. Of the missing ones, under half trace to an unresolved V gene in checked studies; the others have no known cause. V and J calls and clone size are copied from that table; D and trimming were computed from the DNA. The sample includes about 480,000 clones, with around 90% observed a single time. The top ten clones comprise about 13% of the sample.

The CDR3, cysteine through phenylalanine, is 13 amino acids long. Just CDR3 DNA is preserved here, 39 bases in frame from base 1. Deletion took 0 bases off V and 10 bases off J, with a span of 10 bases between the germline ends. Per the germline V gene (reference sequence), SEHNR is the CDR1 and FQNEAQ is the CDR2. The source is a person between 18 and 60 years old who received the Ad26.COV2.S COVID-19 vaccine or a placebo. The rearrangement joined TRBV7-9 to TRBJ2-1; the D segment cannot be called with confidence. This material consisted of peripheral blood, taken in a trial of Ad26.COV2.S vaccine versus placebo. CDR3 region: CASSLAGSGEQFF. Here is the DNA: TGTGCCAGCAGCTTAGCGGGGTCCGGGGAGCAGTTCTTC.